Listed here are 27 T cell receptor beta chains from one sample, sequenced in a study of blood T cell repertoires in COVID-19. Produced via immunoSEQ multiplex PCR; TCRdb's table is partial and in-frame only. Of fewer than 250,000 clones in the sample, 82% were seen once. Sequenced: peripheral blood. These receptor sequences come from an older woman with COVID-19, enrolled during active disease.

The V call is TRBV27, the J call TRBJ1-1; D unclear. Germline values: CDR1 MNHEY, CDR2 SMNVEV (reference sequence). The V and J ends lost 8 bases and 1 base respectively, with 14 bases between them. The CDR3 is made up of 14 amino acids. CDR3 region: CASPPVMWNTEAFF. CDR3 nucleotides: TGTGCCAGCCCCCCAGTTATGTGGAACACTGAAGCTTTCTTT.

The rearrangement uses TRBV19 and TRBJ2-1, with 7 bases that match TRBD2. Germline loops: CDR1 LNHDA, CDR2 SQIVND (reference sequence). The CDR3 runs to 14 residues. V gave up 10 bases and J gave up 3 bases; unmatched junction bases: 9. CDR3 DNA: TGTGCCACCGGTGGACTAGACAGCTACAATGAGCAGTTCTTC. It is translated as CATGGLDSYNEQFF.

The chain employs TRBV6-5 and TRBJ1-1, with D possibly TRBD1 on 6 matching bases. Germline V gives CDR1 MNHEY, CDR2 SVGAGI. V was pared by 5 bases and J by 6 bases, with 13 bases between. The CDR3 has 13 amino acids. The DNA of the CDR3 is TGTGCCAGCAGTATAGGGGGGGCGGCTGAAGCTTTCTTT. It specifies CASSIGGAAEAFF.

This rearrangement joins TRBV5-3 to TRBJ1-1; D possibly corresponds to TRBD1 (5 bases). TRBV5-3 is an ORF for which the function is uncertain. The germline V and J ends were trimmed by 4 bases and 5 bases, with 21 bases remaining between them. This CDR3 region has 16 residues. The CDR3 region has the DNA TGTGCCAGAAGCCCCTTTGGGGGATGGCGGGGAACTGAAGCTTTCTTT. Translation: CARSPFGGWRGTEAFF.

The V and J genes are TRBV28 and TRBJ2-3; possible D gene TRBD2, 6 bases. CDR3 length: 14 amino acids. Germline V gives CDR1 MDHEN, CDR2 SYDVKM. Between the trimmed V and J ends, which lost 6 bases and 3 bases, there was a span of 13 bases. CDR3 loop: CASSHSGRTDTQYF. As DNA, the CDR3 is TGTGCCAGCAGCCATAGCGGAAGGACAGATACGCAGTATTTT.

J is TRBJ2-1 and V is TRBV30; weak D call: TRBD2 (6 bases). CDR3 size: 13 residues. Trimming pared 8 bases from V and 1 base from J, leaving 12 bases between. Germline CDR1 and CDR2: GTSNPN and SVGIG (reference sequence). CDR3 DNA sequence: TGTGCCCATCGGGCGGGATCCTACAATGAGCAGTTCTTC. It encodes CAHRAGSYNEQFF.

The CDR3 sequence: CASTIIPGQQETQYF. The CDR3 region has the DNA TGCGCCAGCACTATCATACCGGGACAGCAAGAGACCCAGTACTTC. J is TRBJ2-5 and V is TRBV5-1; the match to TRBD1 covers 7 bases. Trimming cost V 6 bases and J 2 bases; bases outside gene matches: 10. The CDR3 spans 15 residues. Germline CDR1 SGHRS, CDR2 YFSETQ. The whole variable domain, filled in from reference TRBV5-1 and TRBJ2-5, reads KAGVTQTPRYLIKTRGQQVTLSCSPISGHRSVSWYQQTPGQGLQFLFEYFSETQRNKGNFPGRFSGRQFSNSRSEMNVSTLELGDSALYLCASTIIPGQQETQYFGPGTRLLVL.

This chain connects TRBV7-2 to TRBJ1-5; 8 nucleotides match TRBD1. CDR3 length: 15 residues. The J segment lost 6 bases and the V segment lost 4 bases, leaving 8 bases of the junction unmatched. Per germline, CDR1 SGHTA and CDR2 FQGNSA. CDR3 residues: CASSSGGRARQPQHF. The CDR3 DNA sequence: TGTGCCAGCAGCTCAGGGGGCAGGGCGCGTCAGCCCCAGCATTTT.

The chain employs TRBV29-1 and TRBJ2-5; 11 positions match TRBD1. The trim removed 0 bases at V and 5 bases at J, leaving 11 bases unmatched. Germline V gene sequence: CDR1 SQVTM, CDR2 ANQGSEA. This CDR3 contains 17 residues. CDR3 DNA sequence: TGCAGCGTTGAAGATGGGACAGGGGGTTTTTTGGCTGAGACCCAGTACTTC. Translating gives CSVEDGTGGFLAETQYF. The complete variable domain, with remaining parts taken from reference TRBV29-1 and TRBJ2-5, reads SAVISQKPSRDICQRGTSLTIQCQVDSQVTMMFWYRQQPGQSLTLIATANQGSEATYESGFVIDKFPISRPNLTFSTLTVSNMSPEDSSIYLCSVEDGTGGFLAETQYFGPGTRLLVL.

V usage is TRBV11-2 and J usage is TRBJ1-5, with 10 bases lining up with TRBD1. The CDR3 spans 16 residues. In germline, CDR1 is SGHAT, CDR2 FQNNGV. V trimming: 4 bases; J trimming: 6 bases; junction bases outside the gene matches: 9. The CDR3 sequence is CASSSDRGHTRQPQHF. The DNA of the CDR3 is TGTGCCAGCAGCTCAGACAGGGGGCACACTCGTCAGCCCCAGCATTTT.

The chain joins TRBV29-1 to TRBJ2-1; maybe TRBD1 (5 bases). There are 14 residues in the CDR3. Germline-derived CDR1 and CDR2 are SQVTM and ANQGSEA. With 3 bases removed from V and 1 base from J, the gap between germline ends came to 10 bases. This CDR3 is CSVDREFSYNEQFF. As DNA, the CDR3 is TGCAGCGTTGACAGGGAATTTTCCTACAATGAGCAGTTCTTC.

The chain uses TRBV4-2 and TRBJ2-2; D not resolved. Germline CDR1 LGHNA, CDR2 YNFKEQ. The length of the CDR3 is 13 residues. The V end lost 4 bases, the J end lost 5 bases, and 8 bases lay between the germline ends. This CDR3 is CASSLAPTGELFF. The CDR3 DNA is TGTGCCAGCAGCCTAGCTCCGACCGGGGAGCTGTTTTTT.

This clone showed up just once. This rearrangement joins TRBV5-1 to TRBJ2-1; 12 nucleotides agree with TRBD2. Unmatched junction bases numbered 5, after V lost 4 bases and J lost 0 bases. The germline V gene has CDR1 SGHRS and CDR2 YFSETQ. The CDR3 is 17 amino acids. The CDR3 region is CASSLGLAGSSYNEQFF. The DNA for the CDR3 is TGCGCCAGCAGCCTTGGACTAGCGGGGAGCTCCTACAATGAGCAGTTCTTC.

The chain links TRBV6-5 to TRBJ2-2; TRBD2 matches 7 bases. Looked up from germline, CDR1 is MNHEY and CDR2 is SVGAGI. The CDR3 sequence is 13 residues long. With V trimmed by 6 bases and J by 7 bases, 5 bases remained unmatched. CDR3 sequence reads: CASRASGGGELFF. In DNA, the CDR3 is TGTGCCAGCAGGGCTAGCGGCGGCGGGGAGCTGTTTTTT.

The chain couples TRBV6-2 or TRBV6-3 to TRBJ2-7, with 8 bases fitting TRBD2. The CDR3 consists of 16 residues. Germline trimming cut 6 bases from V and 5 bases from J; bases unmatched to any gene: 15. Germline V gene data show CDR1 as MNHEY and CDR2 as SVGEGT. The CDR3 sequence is CASSPSAVAGLNEQYF. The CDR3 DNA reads TGTGCCAGCAGCCCTAGTGCGGTAGCGGGACTGAACGAGCAGTACTTC.

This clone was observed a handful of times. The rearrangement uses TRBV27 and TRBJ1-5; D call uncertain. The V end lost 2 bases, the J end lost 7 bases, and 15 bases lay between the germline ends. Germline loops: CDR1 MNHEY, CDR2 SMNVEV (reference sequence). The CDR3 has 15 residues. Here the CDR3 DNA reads TGTGCCAGCAGTTTACGAGGGATAGGAAAACAGCCCCAGCATTTT. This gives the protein CASSLRGIGKQPQHF.

The CDR3 nucleotides are TGTGCCAGCTCACCGGGAGCGGCCAGCGCAACTAATGAAAAACTGTTTTTT. The encoded protein is CASSPGAASATNEKLFF. This sequence joins TRBV18 and TRBJ1-4; no firm D call. This CDR3 region has 17 residues. CDR1 and CDR2 (germline): KGHSH, LQKENI. V was trimmed by 3 bases and J by 0 bases, leaving 14 bases between them. Drawing the rest from reference TRBV18 and TRBJ1-4, the complete variable domain is NAGVMQNPRHLVRRRGQEARLRCSPMKGHSHVYWYRQLPEEGLKFMVYLQKENIIDESGMPKERFSAEFPKEGPSILRIQQVVRGDSAAYFCASSPGAASATNEKLFFGSGTQLSVL.

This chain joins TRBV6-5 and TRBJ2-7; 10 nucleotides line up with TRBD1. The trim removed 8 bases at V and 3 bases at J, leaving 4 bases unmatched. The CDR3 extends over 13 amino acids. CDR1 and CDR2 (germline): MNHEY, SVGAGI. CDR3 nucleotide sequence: TGTGCCAGCTCCAGGGACAGGGGCTACGAGCAGTACTTC. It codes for CASSRDRGYEQYF.

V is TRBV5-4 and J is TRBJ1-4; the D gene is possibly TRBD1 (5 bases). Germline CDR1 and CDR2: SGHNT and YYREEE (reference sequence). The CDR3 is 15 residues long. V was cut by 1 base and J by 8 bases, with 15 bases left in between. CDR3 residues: CASSLKVQGNEKLFF. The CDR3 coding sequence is TGTGCCAGCAGCTTGAAAGTGCAGGGAAACGAAAAACTGTTTTTT. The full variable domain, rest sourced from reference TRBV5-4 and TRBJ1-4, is ETGVTQSPTHLIKTRGQQVTLRCSSQSGHNTVSWYQQALGQGPQFIFQYYREEENGRGNFPPRFSGLQFPNYSSELNVNALELDDSALYLCASSLKVQGNEKLFFGSGTQLSVL.

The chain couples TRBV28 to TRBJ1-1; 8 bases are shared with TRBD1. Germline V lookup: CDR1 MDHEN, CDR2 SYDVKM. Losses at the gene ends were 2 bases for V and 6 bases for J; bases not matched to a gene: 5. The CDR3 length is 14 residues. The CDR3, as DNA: TGTGCCAGCAGTTTAGAGCAGGGGGCGGCTGAAGCTTTCTTT. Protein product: CASSLEQGAAEAFF.

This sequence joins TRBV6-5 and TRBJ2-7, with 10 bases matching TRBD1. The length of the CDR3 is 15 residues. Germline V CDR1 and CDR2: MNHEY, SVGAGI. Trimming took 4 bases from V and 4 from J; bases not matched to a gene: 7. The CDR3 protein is CASSSSGTGVYEQYF. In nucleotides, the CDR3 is TGTGCCAGCAGTTCCTCCGGGACAGGGGTGTACGAGCAGTACTTC.

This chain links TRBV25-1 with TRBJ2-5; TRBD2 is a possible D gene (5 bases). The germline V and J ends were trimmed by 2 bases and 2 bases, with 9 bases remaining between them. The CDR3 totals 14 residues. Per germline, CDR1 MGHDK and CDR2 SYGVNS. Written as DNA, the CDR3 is TGTGCCAGCAGTGAACCCCGAGGGCAAGAGACCCAGTACTTC. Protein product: CASSEPRGQETQYF.

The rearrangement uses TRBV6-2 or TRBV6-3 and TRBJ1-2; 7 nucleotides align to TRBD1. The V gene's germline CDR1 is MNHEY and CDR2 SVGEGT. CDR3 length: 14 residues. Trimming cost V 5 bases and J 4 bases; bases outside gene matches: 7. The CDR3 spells CASSRGGQSYGYTF. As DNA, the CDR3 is TGTGCCAGCAGTCGAGGGGGCCAGAGCTATGGCTACACCTTC.

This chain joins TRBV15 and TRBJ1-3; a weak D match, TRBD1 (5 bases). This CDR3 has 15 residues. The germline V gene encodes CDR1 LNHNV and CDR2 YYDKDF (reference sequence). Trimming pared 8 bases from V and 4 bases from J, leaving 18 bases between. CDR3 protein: CATSDGGVGGNTIYF. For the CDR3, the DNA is TGTGCCACCTCAGACGGGGGGGTCGGCGGAAACACCATATATTTT.

As DNA, the CDR3 is TGCGCCAGCAGCTTGGGACAGGGAAATGGCTACACCTTC. It encodes CASSLGQGNGYTF. The V and J genes are TRBV5-1 and TRBJ1-2; 7 bases agree with TRBD1. The junction had 2 bases not matched to a gene; V was cut back by 0 bases and J by 6 bases. Germline V gene sequence: CDR1 SGHRS, CDR2 YFSETQ. CDR3 length: 13 residues.

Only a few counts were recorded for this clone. Written as DNA, the CDR3 is TGCGCCAGCAGCTATTCCGGGACAGGGTACAATGAGCAGTTCTTC. It codes for CASSYSGTGYNEQFF. This chain joins TRBV5-1 and TRBJ2-1; 9 nucleotides match TRBD1. The CDR3 consists of 15 residues. The V gene end was trimmed by 3 bases and the J gene end by 4 bases; junction bases not matched to a gene: 5. CDR1 is SGHRS, CDR2 YFSETQ, per germline.

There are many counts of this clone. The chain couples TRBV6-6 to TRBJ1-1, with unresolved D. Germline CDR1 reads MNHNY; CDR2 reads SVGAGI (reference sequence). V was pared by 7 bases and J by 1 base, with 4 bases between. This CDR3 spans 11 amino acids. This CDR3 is CASNRNTEAFF. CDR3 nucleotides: TGTGCCAGCAACAGGAACACTGAAGCTTTCTTT.